This T cell receptor beta chain was profiled in a study of T cells in women clearing cervical HPV infection. Worth noting for this clone: The antigen is unknown.

Sequenced by immunoSEQ multiplex PCR; TCRdb stores in-frame clones only, minus some. Its table records approximately 21,000 clones. General observations from the study: CIN3+ cases had significantly higher TCR repertoire richness than controls, but evenness did not differ.

The material sequenced was blood buffy coat. The receptor's source is a woman aged 18 to 75 with a cervical HPV16 infection that either progressed to CIN3+ or cleared (not recorded which).

CDR3 DNA, as far as it was read: TGCAGTGCTAGAGATACTACCTTGGGGGCCAACGTA. Translated: CSARDTTLGANV. Given in full, the CDR3 is CSARDTTLGANVLFF. V gene TRBV20-1 combines with J gene TRBJ1-4; weak D call: TRBD1 (6 bases). The CDR3 is cut off 3 residues early in the read; its end comes from the germline J gene. This CDR3 is built from 15 residues. Germline values: CDR1 DFQATT, CDR2 SNEGSKA (reference sequence).